This TCR beta chain is drawn from a study of spatial heterogeneity in lung cancer. TCRdb re-analysed the 5' RACE reads in MiXCR, keeping a single row per CDR3 protein. The repertoire holds over 95,000 distinct CDR3 sequences, with 11% as singletons. Regarding time point: blood at routine non-recurrence follow-up after resection. In its sample, this clonotype was seen once. The antigen is unknown. Study results and caveats: Blood contained ubiquitous expanded tumor TCRs more at resection than at follow-up.

V lost 0 bases and J lost 6, with 12 bases in between. The CDR3 extends over 16 amino acids. In germline, CDR1 is KGHSH, CDR2 LQKENI. The V call is TRBV18, the J call TRBJ1-6; perhaps TRBD1 as D (5 bases). Sequencing used PBMCs, obtained at follow-up. This clonotype was sampled from a female donor with early-stage non-small cell lung cancer. CDR3 loop: CASSPPHPQVNSPLHF. CDR3 nucleotides: TGTGCCAGCTCACCACCTCATCCACAGGTTAATTCACCCCTCCACTTT.